Below are 16 T cell receptor beta chains sequenced from a single sample in a study of blood T cell repertoires in COVID-19. Only in-frame clones appear in the TCRdb table, and some are missing; sequencing was by immunoSEQ multiplex PCR. There are around 110,000 clones in the sample; under 95% occur only once, and over 1% lies in the top ten. The sequencing input was peripheral blood. The origin of the receptors is a woman between 25 and 40 years old with acute or convalescent COVID-19.

The CDR3 is CASSPPYDYGYTF. The CDR3 DNA reads TGTGCCAGCAGCCCCCCGTATGACTATGGCTACACCTTC. This chain joins TRBV7-9 and TRBJ1-2; D is unresolved. V was trimmed by 5 bases and J by 3 bases, leaving 10 bases between them. CDR1 SEHNR and CDR2 FQNEAQ come from the germline V gene (reference sequence). CDR3 size: 13 residues.

The chain carries TRBV6-5 and TRBJ2-1; tentative D call: TRBD1 (6 bases). This CDR3 region has 13 residues. Germline V gives CDR1 MNHEY, CDR2 SVGAGI. V lost 8 bases, J lost 4 bases, and 12 bases lay in between. For the CDR3, the DNA is TGTGCCAGCCGTCCCCAGGGGTACAATGAGCAGTTCTTC. Its translation: CASRPQGYNEQFF.

The rearrangement uses TRBV6-1 and TRBJ1-3; no definite D call. V lost 1 base and J lost 6, with 16 bases in between. This CDR3 comprises 16 residues. Germline V gene data show CDR1 as MNHNS and CDR2 as SASEGT. CDR3 sequence (DNA): TGTGCCAGCAGTGAAGATTTTGGGCCGCTATCAAACACCATATATTTT. This encodes CASSEDFGPLSNTIYF.

CDR3 coding DNA: TGCGCCAGCAGTCAAGGGGGGTTTAGCGGGAGCCTCCCCCTTTACGAGCAGTACTTC. It codes for CASSQGGFSGSLPLYEQYF. The chain is built from TRBV23-1 and TRBJ2-7, with 9 nucleotides matching TRBD2. TRBV23-1 is an ORF, with its function uncertain. The V gene end was trimmed by 2 bases and the J gene end by 4 bases; junction bases not matched to a gene: 18. The CDR3 covers 19 residues.

V gene TRBV19 combines with J gene TRBJ1-2; 8 nucleotides agree with TRBD1. The CDR3 consists of 15 residues. J was trimmed by 8 bases and V by 3 bases; bases with no gene match: 11. CDR1 LNHDA and CDR2 SQIVND come from the germline V gene (reference sequence). The CDR3 coding sequence is TGTGCCAGTAGTATCTCCAGGGGGCGCGTGGGCGGCTACACCTTC. The encoded protein is CASSISRGRVGGYTF. Drawing the rest from reference TRBV19 and TRBJ1-2, the complete variable domain is DGGITQSPKYLFRKEGQNVTLSCEQNLNHDAMYWYRQDPGQGLRLIYYSQIVNDFQKGDIAEGYSVSREKKESFPLTVTSAQKNPTAFYLCASSISRGRVGGYTFGSGTRLTVV.

This chain uses TRBV2 with TRBJ2-6; no definite D call. The CDR3 has 16 amino acids. Germline assignment: CDR1 SNHLY and CDR2 FYNNEI. Trimming left V 4 bases short and J 0 bases short, with 10 bases between. The CDR3 sequence: CASSGSRSSGANVLTF. In DNA form, the CDR3 reads TGTGCCAGCAGTGGGTCCCGGTCCTCTGGGGCCAACGTCCTGACTTTC. The whole variable domain, filled in from reference TRBV2 and TRBJ2-6, reads EPEVTQTPSHQVTQMGQEVILRCVPISNHLYFYWYRQILGQKVEFLVSFYNNEISEKSEIFDDQFSVERPDGSNFTLKIRSTKLEDSAMYFCASSGSRSSGANVLTFGAGSRLTVL.

The CDR3 spells CASSLVRRPGTGELFF. The CDR3 bases are TGTGCCAGCAGCTTGGTCCGGAGGCCGGGCACCGGGGAGCTGTTTTTT. The chain employs TRBV7-2 and TRBJ2-2; D is possibly TRBD2 (5 bases). The ends were cut back, 3 bases at V and 4 bases at J, with 15 bases in the middle. Per germline, CDR1 SGHTA and CDR2 FQGNSA. The CDR3 is made up of 16 amino acids.

The chain carries TRBV7-8 and TRBJ1-6; tentative D call: TRBD1 (6 bases). Germline assignment: CDR1 SGHVS and CDR2 FQNEAQ. The CDR3 totals 15 residues. V was trimmed by 0 bases and J by 5 bases, leaving 8 bases between them. As DNA, the CDR3 is TGTGCCAGCAGCTTAGCACAGGGAAATAATTCACCCCTCCACTTT. Translating gives CASSLAQGNNSPLHF.

This chain connects TRBV7-8 to TRBJ1-1, with 9 nucleotides matching TRBD1. The germline V gene encodes CDR1 SGHVS and CDR2 FQNEAQ. After removal of 0 bases from V and 1 base from J, the junction contained 6 bases not matched to a gene. The CDR3 sequence is 17 residues long. CDR3 residues: CASSLAPGQGRNTEAFF. CDR3 bases: TGTGCCAGCAGCTTAGCCCCGGGACAGGGAAGGAACACTGAAGCTTTCTTT.

The rearrangement uses TRBV7-2 and TRBJ2-1, with 10 bases fitting TRBD2. Germline CDR1 and CDR2: SGHTA and FQGNSA. V shed 3 bases, J shed 3 bases, and the junction held 5 bases outside the gene matches. The CDR3 runs to 16 residues. CDR3 loop: CASSFLAGAIYNEQFF. DNA for the CDR3: TGTGCCAGCAGCTTCCTAGCGGGGGCCATCTACAATGAGCAGTTCTTC.

The chain recombines TRBV12-3 or TRBV12-4 with TRBJ2-7, with 7 bases that match TRBD1. The J segment lost 1 base and the V segment lost 5 bases, leaving 2 bases of the junction unmatched. The CDR3 is 13 residues long. CDR3 sequence (DNA): TGTGCCAGCAGTCTGGACAGGTCCTACGAGCAGTACTTC. Its translation is CASSLDRSYEQYF.

This clone was counted ten times or more. The chain combines TRBV12-3 or TRBV12-4 with TRBJ1-2; 7 nucleotides line up with TRBD1. CDR3 length equals 12 residues. V lost 5 bases to trimming and J lost 8 bases; unmatched junction nucleotides: 5. The CDR3: CASSDRDRGYTF. The DNA of the CDR3 is TGTGCCAGCAGTGACAGGGATCGGGGCTACACCTTC.

The table lists this clone with a count of one. J is TRBJ2-3 and V is TRBV15; 7 nucleotides agree with TRBD1. The trim removed 2 bases at V and 5 bases at J, leaving 1 base unmatched. The CDR3 has 13 amino acids. The germline V gene has CDR1 LNHNV and CDR2 YYDKDF (reference sequence). The CDR3 region is CATSRRQGDTQYF. The CDR3, as DNA: TGTGCCACCAGCAGACGACAGGGAGATACGCAGTATTTT.

This sequence joins TRBV11-3 and TRBJ2-7; perhaps TRBD2 as D (5 bases). CDR3 length equals 14 residues. V was trimmed by 5 bases and J by 3 bases, leaving 14 bases between them. Germline CDR1 is SGHNT and CDR2 is YENEEA. This CDR3 is CASSKPSRVYEQYF. DNA of the CDR3: TGTGCCAGCAGCAAGCCCTCGAGGGTCTACGAGCAGTACTTC. Looking up the rest from reference TRBV11-3 and TRBJ2-7 gives the full variable domain: EAGVVQSPRYKIIEKKQPVAFWCNPISGHNTLYWYLQNLGQGPELLIRYENEEAVDDSQLPKDRFSAERLKGVDSTLKIQPAELGDSAVYLCASSKPSRVYEQYFGPGTRLTVT.

The chain employs TRBV7-3 and TRBJ2-3, with 10 bases fitting TRBD2. Germline CDR1 SGHTA, CDR2 FQGTGA. V shed 5 bases, J shed 1 base, and the junction held 3 bases outside the gene matches. This CDR3 contains 15 residues. The CDR3 region is CASSRGLAGTDTQYF. In DNA, the CDR3 is TGTGCCAGCAGCCGTGGACTAGCGGGCACAGATACGCAGTATTTT.

The DNA of the CDR3 is TGCGCCAGCAGCCAGATAGCGGGAATTACAGATACGCAGTATTTT. Translation gives CASSQIAGITDTQYF. The chain carries TRBV4-1 and TRBJ2-3; TRBD2 matches 8 bases. CDR3 length: 15 residues. V was clipped by 3 bases and J by 3 bases; unmatched bases: 5. CDR1 MGHRA and CDR2 YSYEKL come from the germline V gene.